These 29 T cell receptor beta chains share one sample of origin, sequenced in a study of T cell changes during pregnancy in multiple sclerosis (dated by TCRdb to between 2017 and 2020). Receptor amplification or capture employed the immunoSEQ multiplex PCR assay. TCRdb took over this immuneACCESS table, retaining in-frame rearrangements with V and J assigned. Such tables are incomplete; in checked studies, under half of the missing clones stem from an unresolved V gene, and the remainder is unexplained. Across this sample there are 100,000 or so clones, with approximately 94% seen only once. The ten largest clones add up to roughly 2.2% of the sample. The material was peripheral blood, obtained in the third trimester of pregnancy. These receptors were collected from a female donor with multiple sclerosis, enrolled in a pregnancy study.

The gene calls are TRBV6-5 and TRBJ2-6; D is undetermined. CDR1 is MNHEY, CDR2 SVGAGI, per germline. Between the trimmed V and J ends, which lost 6 bases and 1 base, there was a span of 10 bases. The CDR3 has 15 amino acids. CDR3 coding DNA: TGTGCCAGCAGACATGACACTTCTGGGGCCAACGTCCTGACTTTC. Amino acid sequence: CASRHDTSGANVLTF.

The genes are TRBV28 and TRBJ1-4; 7 bases match TRBD1. CDR1 is MDHEN and CDR2 is SYDVKM in the germline V gene. The trim removed 7 bases at V and 7 bases at J, leaving 9 bases unmatched. This CDR3 has 14 residues. The CDR3, as DNA: TGTGCCAGCACGGAAACAGGGGTCGCTGAAAAACTGTTTTTT. Residues: CASTETGVAEKLFF. Full variable domain (missing parts from reference TRBV28 and TRBJ1-4): DVKVTQSSRYLVKRTGEKVFLECVQDMDHENMFWYRQDPGLGLRLIYFSYDVKMKEKGDIPEGYSVSREKKERFSLILESASTNQTSMYLCASTETGVAEKLFFGSGTQLSVL.

The CDR3: CASSLGLAGGPIHEQYF. In DNA, the CDR3 is TGCGCCAGCAGCTTGGGGCTAGCGGGAGGGCCCATTCACGAGCAGTACTTC. The rearrangement uses TRBV5-1 and TRBJ2-7; 12 bases are shared with TRBD2. Trimming cost V 0 bases and J 5 bases; bases outside gene matches: 9. The CDR3 runs to 17 residues. CDR1 is SGHRS and CDR2 is YFSETQ in the germline V gene.

This clone was picked up one time. This chain uses TRBV5-1 with TRBJ2-2, with a weak D call TRBD1 (6 bases). The CDR3 loop spans 14 amino acids. Germline V lookup: CDR1 SGHRS, CDR2 YFSETQ. The germline V and J ends were trimmed by 0 bases and 7 bases, with 10 bases remaining between them. CDR3 residues: CASSLATGSGELFF. The CDR3 DNA reads TGCGCCAGCAGCTTGGCGACAGGTAGCGGGGAGCTGTTTTTT.

The rearrangement links TRBV9 to TRBJ1-4; possibly TRBD1 for D (6 bases). This CDR3 region has 15 residues. The germline CDR1 and CDR2 sequences are SGDLS and YYNGEE. The ends were cut back, 3 bases at V and 7 bases at J, with 16 bases in the middle. The CDR3 loop reads CASSDNTGRGEKLFF. The CDR3 nucleotides read TGTGCCAGCAGCGATAACACAGGGAGGGGTGAAAAACTGTTTTTT.

V gene TRBV27 combines with J gene TRBJ2-7, with 14 bases matching TRBD2. The germline V gene encodes CDR1 MNHEY and CDR2 SMNVEV (reference sequence). Trimming took 5 bases from V and 6 from J; bases not matched to a gene: 18. This CDR3 has 19 amino acids. CDR3 coding DNA: TGTGCCAGCAGTAAATACGGACTAGCGGGAGGAGGAGGATTTCCCGAGCAGTACTTC. This translates into CASSKYGLAGGGGFPEQYF.

The chain joins TRBV5-1 to TRBJ2-3; D is perhaps TRBD2 (6 bases). V lost 2 bases and J lost 6, with 16 bases in between. This CDR3 contains 15 residues. Germline V gives CDR1 SGHRS, CDR2 YFSETQ. CDR3 in DNA: TGCGCCAGCAGCTTAAAGGTCGGGGCGGGGGATACGCAGTATTTT. Translating it yields CASSLKVGAGDTQYF. Full variable domain (outside the CDR3, taken from reference TRBV5-1 and TRBJ2-3): KAGVTQTPRYLIKTRGQQVTLSCSPISGHRSVSWYQQTPGQGLQFLFEYFSETQRNKGNFPGRFSGRQFSNSRSEMNVSTLELGDSALYLCASSLKVGAGDTQYFGPGTRLTVL.

The chain is built from TRBV11-2 and TRBJ2-7; 7 bases agree with TRBD2. This CDR3 has 15 residues. Trimming removed 0 bases from V and 3 bases from J; junction bases left unmatched: 5. Germline CDR1 SGHAT, CDR2 FQNNGV. The CDR3, as DNA: TGTGCCAGCAGCTTAGAAGCGGGGTTCAGCTACGAGCAGTACTTC. Translation: CASSLEAGFSYEQYF.

The table lists this clone with a count of one. The chain joins TRBV4-1 to TRBJ2-7; tentative D call: TRBD2 (6 bases). The CDR3 sequence is 16 residues long. Looked up from germline, CDR1 is MGHRA and CDR2 is YSYEKL. Trimming pared 1 base from V and 3 bases from J, leaving 16 bases between. The CDR3 DNA sequence: TGCGCCAGCAGCCAAGTTGCGGGGTTGGGGGGCTACGAGCAGTACTTC. Encoded protein: CASSQVAGLGGYEQYF.

This chain joins TRBV7-9 and TRBJ2-1; 12 bases map to TRBD2. Germline CDR1 is SEHNR and CDR2 is FQNEAQ (reference sequence). The CDR3 is 17 residues long. V dropped 3 bases and J dropped 5; count of bases not matched to a gene: 8. This CDR3 reads CASSFGTSGRGDNEQFF. The CDR3 DNA is TGTGCCAGCAGCTTTGGGACTAGCGGGCGAGGGGACAATGAGCAGTTCTTC.

The rearrangement links TRBV19 to TRBJ2-5; tentative D call: TRBD1 (6 bases). V was trimmed by 5 bases and J by 5 bases, leaving 21 bases between them. This CDR3 spans 16 amino acids. Germline CDR1 reads LNHDA; CDR2 reads SQIVND (reference sequence). For the CDR3, the DNA is TGTGCCAGTAGTCTGCGACAGGCCCGGTTTAAGGAGACCCAGTACTTC. Amino acids: CASSLRQARFKETQYF.

The chain uses TRBV5-6 and TRBJ1-2; no firm D call. The CDR3 totals 14 residues. Trimming shortened V by 0 bases and J by 8 bases, and 14 bases separated the two germline ends. The V gene's germline CDR1 is SGHDT and CDR2 YYEEEE. DNA of the CDR3: TGTGCCAGCAGCTTGGATGGGCGAGAACAAGGCTACACCTTC. The encoded protein is CASSLDGREQGYTF.

The J gene is TRBJ2-3, the V gene TRBV28, with 9 bases that match TRBD2. With 5 bases clipped from V and 2 bases from J, the junction kept 8 bases outside the gene matches. CDR1 is MDHEN, CDR2 SYDVKM, per germline. This CDR3 contains 16 residues. CDR3 region: CASSGRGGGYTDTQYF. The CDR3 coding sequence is TGTGCCAGCAGTGGGCGGGGGGGCGGCTACACAGATACGCAGTATTTT.

The J gene is TRBJ1-1, the V gene TRBV19, with 7 nucleotides matching TRBD1. In germline, CDR1 is LNHDA, CDR2 SQIVND (reference sequence). J gave up 4 bases and V 7 bases, and 6 bases lay outside the gene matches. The CDR3 spans 13 residues. CDR3 region: CASTHRGGTEAFF. The CDR3, as DNA: TGTGCCAGTACCCACAGGGGCGGCACTGAAGCTTTCTTT.

This chain links TRBV5-1 with TRBJ2-7; tentative D call: TRBD1 (5 bases). In germline, CDR1 is SGHRS, CDR2 YFSETQ. This CDR3 spans 13 amino acids. Trimming left V 4 bases short and J 3 bases short, with 11 bases between. CDR3 sequence reads: CASSPDSIYEQYF. The CDR3 coding sequence is TGCGCCAGCAGCCCTGACAGTATCTACGAGCAGTACTTC.

The rearrangement uses TRBV7-2 and TRBJ1-1; TRBD1 matches 9 bases. V trimming: 0 bases; J trimming: 5 bases; junction bases outside the gene matches: 1. From germline, CDR1 is SGHTA and CDR2 FQGNSA. The CDR3 contains 14 residues. Here the CDR3 reads CASSLAQGATEAFF. The CDR3 DNA sequence: TGTGCCAGCAGCTTAGCACAGGGGGCGACTGAAGCTTTCTTT.

The V call is TRBV6-1, the J call TRBJ1-5; 8 bases are a match to TRBD1. This CDR3 spans 14 amino acids. The trim removed 5 bases at V and 4 bases at J, leaving 4 bases unmatched. Germline V CDR1 and CDR2: MNHNS, SASEGT. The CDR3 DNA sequence: TGTGCCAGCAGTCCCAGGACAGGGAATCAGCCCCAGCATTTT. Translation: CASSPRTGNQPQHF.

The chain couples TRBV9 to TRBJ1-1, with no clear D. Deletions cut 0 bases from V and 0 bases from J, with 6 bases between. Germline CDR1 is SGDLS and CDR2 is YYNGEE. The CDR3 consists of 14 residues. The CDR3 region is CASSVAALNTEAFF. CDR3 bases: TGTGCCAGCAGCGTAGCAGCGTTGAACACTGAAGCTTTCTTT. Full variable domain (remainder filled in from reference TRBV9 and TRBJ1-1): DSGVTQTPKHLITATGQRVTLRCSPRSGDLSVYWYQQSLDQGLQFLIQYYNGEERAKGNILERFSAQQFPDLHSELNLSSLELGDSALYFCASSVAALNTEAFFGQGTRLTVV.

The chain couples TRBV5-4 to TRBJ2-7; the match to TRBD1 covers 9 bases. V lost 1 base to trimming and J lost 5 bases; unmatched junction nucleotides: 4. Looked up from germline, CDR1 is SGHNT and CDR2 is YYREEE (reference sequence). The CDR3 contains 14 residues. In nucleotides, the CDR3 is TGTGCCAGCAGCTTGAACAGGGGGCAAGACGAGCAGTACTTC. As protein: CASSLNRGQDEQYF.

The chain joins TRBV7-8 to TRBJ2-7, with 8 bases fitting TRBD1. V shed 6 bases, J shed 5 bases, and the junction held 9 bases outside the gene matches. Per the germline V gene, CDR1 is SGHVS and CDR2 is FQNEAQ. The CDR3 has 14 residues. CDR3 region: CASRPNRGVNEQYF. As DNA, the CDR3 is TGTGCCAGCAGACCAAACAGGGGGGTCAACGAGCAGTACTTC.

The chain links TRBV7-6 to TRBJ2-7, with D tentatively TRBD2 (6 bases). Germline loops: CDR1 SGHVS, CDR2 FNYEAQ. The CDR3 extends over 17 amino acids. V lost 3 bases and J 2 bases, leaving 20 bases between the germline ends. CDR3 in DNA: TGTGCCAGCAGCTTGGGTCCTTTAGCGGTTCGAACCTACGAGCAGTACTTC. It codes for CASSLGPLAVRTYEQYF.

The CDR3 loop reads CASSHGLAGETQYF. CDR3 nucleotide sequence: TGTGCCAGCAGCCATGGACTAGCGGGGGAGACCCAGTACTTC. The rearrangement uses TRBV7-8 and TRBJ2-5; 12 nucleotides match TRBD2. V was pared by 5 bases and J by 5 bases, with 3 bases of the junction left unmatched. The CDR3 consists of 14 residues. Germline V gives CDR1 SGHVS, CDR2 FQNEAQ.

This chain joins TRBV30 and TRBJ2-5; a possible D gene is TRBD1 (5 bases). Germline lookup yields CDR1 GTSNPN and CDR2 SVGIG (reference sequence). This CDR3 is 15 amino acids long. With 0 bases removed from V and 0 bases from J, the gap between germline ends came to 11 bases. CDR3 loop: CAWSVSRVYQETQYF. The CDR3 DNA reads TGTGCCTGGAGTGTAAGCAGGGTGTACCAAGAGACCCAGTACTTC.

This chain joins TRBV28 and TRBJ2-7; 8 bases map to TRBD1. V trimming: 4 bases; J trimming: 1 base; junction bases outside the gene matches: 6. Germline V gene sequence: CDR1 MDHEN, CDR2 SYDVKM. The CDR3 is 15 residues long. The CDR3 loop reads CASSYRGTLSYEQYF. CDR3 in DNA: TGTGCCAGCAGTTACAGGGGGACACTATCCTACGAGCAGTACTTC.

This chain uses TRBV7-9 with TRBJ1-5; TRBD1 matches at 9 bases. The CDR3 has 14 amino acids. CDR1 and CDR2 from the germline V gene are SEHNR and FQNEAQ (reference sequence). With V trimmed by 4 bases and J by 5 bases, 3 bases remained unmatched. In DNA form, the CDR3 reads TGTGCCAGCAGCTCTACAGGGGGCGATCAGCCCCAGCATTTT. Its protein product is CASSSTGGDQPQHF.

The chain combines TRBV5-4 with TRBJ2-7, with TRBD1 as a possible D gene (7 bases). Germline V gene lookup returns CDR1 SGHNT and CDR2 YYREEE (reference sequence). This CDR3 spans 13 amino acids. Trimming took off 2 bases at V and 5 bases at J, with 11 bases between the two ends. The CDR3 region has the DNA TGTGCCAGCAGCTTTTCAGGGGGGAACGAGCAGTACTTC. Protein: CASSFSGGNEQYF.

The V and J genes are TRBV2 and TRBJ2-2; 11 bases line up with TRBD1. Losses at the gene ends were 7 bases for V and 4 bases for J; bases not matched to a gene: 8. The V gene's germline CDR1 is SNHLY and CDR2 FYNNEI. The CDR3 covers 16 residues. CDR3: CASKGPGTGGTGELFF. In DNA form, the CDR3 reads TGTGCCAGCAAGGGTCCCGGGACAGGGGGCACCGGGGAGCTGTTTTTT.

The chain combines TRBV9 with TRBJ2-7; 7 bases fit TRBD1. The CDR3 is 15 residues long. V lost 3 bases to trimming and J lost 4 bases; unmatched junction nucleotides: 10. The germline V gene has CDR1 SGDLS and CDR2 YYNGEE. CDR3 sequence: CASSATGTESYEQYF. The CDR3, as DNA: TGTGCCAGCAGCGCGACCGGGACAGAGAGTTACGAGCAGTACTTC.

The count of this clone is one. The rearrangement links TRBV19 to TRBJ1-1, with TRBD1 identical over 10 bases. There are 16 residues in the CDR3. CDR1 and CDR2 (germline): LNHDA, SQIVND (reference sequence). J was trimmed by 1 base and V by 2 bases; bases with no gene match: 4. The CDR3 region has the DNA TGTGCCAGTAGTATATACGGACAGGGGGAGAACACTGAAGCTTTCTTT. This sequence encodes CASSIYGQGENTEAFF.